This paragraph covers one T cell receptor beta chain sequence. This clonotype was recorded many times. Its antigen is currently not known. Per-nucleotide qualities are absent, and no much larger clonotype sits a single base away. The record originates from a study of human T cells and chemical hapten exposure (dated by TCRdb to about 2021). Background for the entire study: For sensitization, 2% DPC in acetone was applied to a roughly 2 cm by roughly 2 cm area of upper inner arm skin. Patient blood was sampled pre-sensitization (week 0) and at 2, 6 and about 24 weeks after DPC sensitization. Blood for TCR sequencing was provided by twenty-nine alopecia patients at one to four time points (pre-sensitization, 2, 6 and 24 weeks). Most of the patients in the cohort were female, and the cohort covered alopecia areata with under or over 50% scalp involvement, alopecia totalis and alopecia universalis. Patch testing was done on the upper back using Finn chambers containing 0.01% DPC, and results were scored after 6 days according to International Contact Dermatitis Research Group standards. Patients additionally received weekly therapeutic DPC doses to the scalp throughout the roughly 23-week study period. This study followed changes in the peripheral blood TCR repertoire in vivo during primary and secondary sensitization of alopecia patients to the hapten diphenylcyclopropenone (DPC). Libraries were pooled for sequencing, and per-sample TCR yields varied mainly because of small differences in library volumes within the pool.

The cysteine opens and the phenylalanine closes a CDR3 of 16 amino acids. Here the CDR3 DNA is all that survives: 48 bases in frame from base 1. Trimming leaves V shorter by 4 bases and J shorter by 6 bases, with the junction holding 12 bases beyond the gene matches. The germline V gene supplies CDR1 SGHRS and CDR2 YFSETQ. Taken with the paper, the label for time point translates to: patch test 2, 6 weeks after DPC sensitization. The sample's treatment or condition label, decoded: therapeutic diphenylcyclopropenone sensitization with weekly scalp DPC. Blood at each patch-test visit was drawn before the patch test was applied. Patients were considered eligible if aged 18 to 70, diagnosed with alopecia and deemed suitable for DPC therapy, and patients were excluded if pregnant. Total RNA was extracted from unfractionated whole blood that had been collected in Tempus Blood RNA tubes. Receptor amplification or capture employed RACE. Instrument on record: NextSeq 500. Library preparation attached unique molecular identifiers to individual cDNA molecules for quantitative, reproducible TCR counting. Both TCR alpha and TCR beta chains were sequenced from each blood RNA sample. In the paper's pipeline: A median of approximately 96,000 TCRs per sample was observed, with a range of roughly 23,224 to 750,000. The Decombinator software suite was used to annotate V, J and CDR3 in the TCR reads. Every sample was subsampled to the same number of TCRs (28,000) for the PS versus PT1 abundance plots. TCRs were defined as expanded if absent before sensitization and observed at least eight times at the 2-week time point. The raw public reads went through TCRdb reprocessing: fastp at Q25, MiXCR clone calling, in-frame beta chains kept. Records with the same CDR3 protein are collapsed into one entry carrying the most frequent genes and DNA. TCRdb, not the original authors, processed these V and J calls. In this sample the table shows about 350,000 distinct CDR3 sequences, about 6% of which occur a single time. Jointly, the top ten make up around 6.1% of the sample.

The paper as a whole reports these results and caveats: Patch test score correlated positively with the number of PT1 expanded TCRs, reaching significance at thresholds 8, 16 and 32 but not at 4. Significantly more large CDR3 similarity clusters were formed by expanded TCRs than by pre-sensitization or healthy control sets, consistent with antigen-driven responses. Alopecia, a presumed autoimmune disease, was present in all patients, so the immune response of the patients might differ from that of healthy individuals. DPC sensitization did not change the number of TCRs with a frequency above 1 in 1000, and there was no evidence of changes in global repertoire structure. After repeated subsampling, changes were observed in the strength of the expansion versus patch-test correlation and in the threshold at which the correlation became significant.

The chain uses TRBV5-1 and TRBJ2-1, with TRBD2 identical over 8 junction bases. This TCR was recovered from a woman younger than 30 with alopecia areata. Some clones in this sample may be carry-over from other donors' samples. The source material was whole blood, sampled in connection with sensitization to the hapten diphenylcyclopropenone (DPC). The nucleotide sequence reads TGCGCCAGCAGCCGGGAGGGGGAAAGTGTGGTCAATGAGCAGTTCTTC. Translated, this gives CASSREGESVVNEQFF.